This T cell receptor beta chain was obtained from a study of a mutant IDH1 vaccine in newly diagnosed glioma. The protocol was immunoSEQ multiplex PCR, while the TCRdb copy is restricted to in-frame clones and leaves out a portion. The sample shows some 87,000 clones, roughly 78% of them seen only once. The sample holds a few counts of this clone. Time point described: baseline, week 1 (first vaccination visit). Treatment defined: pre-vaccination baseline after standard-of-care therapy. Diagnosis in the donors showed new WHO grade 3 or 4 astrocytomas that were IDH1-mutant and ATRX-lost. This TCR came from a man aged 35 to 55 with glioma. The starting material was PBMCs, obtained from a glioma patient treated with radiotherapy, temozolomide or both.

CDR3 in DNA: TGTGCCAGCAGTACCGACAGGGGGTCCAATGAGCAGTTCTTC. Its protein is CASSTDRGSNEQFF. The chain employs TRBV6-1 and TRBJ2-1, with 9 bases lining up with TRBD1. Germline V lookup: CDR1 MNHNS, CDR2 SASEGT. V lost 5 bases, J lost 6 bases, and 5 bases stayed unmatched. This CDR3 contains 14 residues.